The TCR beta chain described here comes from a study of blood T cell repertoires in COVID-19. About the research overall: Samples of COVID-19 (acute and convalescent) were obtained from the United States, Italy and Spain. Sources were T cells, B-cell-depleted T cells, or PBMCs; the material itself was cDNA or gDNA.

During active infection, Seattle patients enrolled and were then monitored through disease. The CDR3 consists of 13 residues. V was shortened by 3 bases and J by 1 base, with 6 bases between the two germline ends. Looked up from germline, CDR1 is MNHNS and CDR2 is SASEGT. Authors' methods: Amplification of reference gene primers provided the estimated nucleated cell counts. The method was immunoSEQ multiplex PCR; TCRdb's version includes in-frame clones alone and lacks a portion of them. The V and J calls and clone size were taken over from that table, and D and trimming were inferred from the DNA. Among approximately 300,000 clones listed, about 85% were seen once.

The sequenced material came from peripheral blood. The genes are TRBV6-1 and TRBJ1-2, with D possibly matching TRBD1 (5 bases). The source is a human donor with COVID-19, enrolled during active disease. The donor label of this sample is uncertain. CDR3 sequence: CASSETVNYGYTF. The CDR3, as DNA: TGTGCCAGCAGTGAGACAGTTAACTATGGCTACACCTTC.